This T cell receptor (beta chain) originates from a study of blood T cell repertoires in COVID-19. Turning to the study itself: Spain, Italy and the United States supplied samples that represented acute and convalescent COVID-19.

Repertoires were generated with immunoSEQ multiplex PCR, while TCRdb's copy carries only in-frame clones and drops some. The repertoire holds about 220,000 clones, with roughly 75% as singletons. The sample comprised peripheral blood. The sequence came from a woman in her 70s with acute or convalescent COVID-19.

CDR3 residues: CASSLEASTGELFF. CDR3 DNA sequence: TGTGCCAGCAGCTTGGAGGCTAGCACCGGGGAGCTGTTTTTT. The rearrangement joins TRBV5-4 to TRBJ2-2; D is unresolved. Per germline, CDR1 SGHNT and CDR2 YYREEE (reference sequence). CDR3 size: 14 residues. The V and J ends lost 0 bases and 4 bases respectively, with 7 bases between them.